These 31 T cell receptor beta chains were all obtained from the same sample, sequenced in a study of T cell responses to AZD1222 COVID-19 vaccine. The protocol was immunoSEQ multiplex PCR, while the TCRdb copy is restricted to in-frame clones and leaves out a portion. The table has 95,000 to 100,000 clones, roughly 87% seen once. The sequences come from peripheral blood, collected on day 0 of AZD1222 vaccination. The source is an adult in good health.

The J gene is TRBJ2-7, the V gene TRBV7-2; D is undetermined. Trimming shortened V by 5 bases and J by 1 base, and 9 bases separated the two germline ends. The CDR3 has 13 residues. Germline V gene data show CDR1 as SGHTA and CDR2 as FQGNSA. CDR3 sequence reads: CASSPVGSYEQYF. The DNA for the CDR3 is TGTGCCAGCAGCCCTGTGGGGTCCTACGAGCAGTACTTC.

The V call is TRBV13, the J call TRBJ2-2, with 9 nucleotides matching TRBD1. The germline CDR1 and CDR2 sequences are PRHDT and FYEKMQ (reference sequence). CDR3 size: 15 residues. After removal of 5 bases from V and 3 bases from J, the junction contained 4 bases not matched to a gene. The CDR3 nucleotides read TGTGCCAGCAGCCTTGGGGACAGGGACACCGGGGAGCTGTTTTTT. Protein sequence: CASSLGDRDTGELFF.

The chain recombines TRBV28 with TRBJ2-3, with TRBD2 as a possible D gene (6 bases). CDR1 and CDR2 from the germline V gene are MDHEN and SYDVKM. The CDR3 sequence is 15 residues long. The ends were cut back, 4 bases at V and 7 bases at J, with 18 bases in the middle. The CDR3 sequence: CASSSSGASSHTQYF. The CDR3 DNA sequence: TGTGCCAGCAGTTCCTCGGGAGCCTCCTCCCATACGCAGTATTTT.

V is TRBV11-2 and J is TRBJ1-2; tentatively, D is TRBD1 (6 bases). This CDR3 contains 12 residues. Germline-derived CDR1 and CDR2 are SGHAT and FQNNGV. V was shortened by 5 bases and J by 4 bases, with 8 bases between the two germline ends. DNA of the CDR3: TGTGCCAGCAGCCAGGACAGCTATGGCTACACCTTC. Protein product: CASSQDSYGYTF.

V usage is TRBV7-3 and J usage is TRBJ2-7; 14 bases line up with TRBD2. Looked up from germline, CDR1 is SGHTA and CDR2 is FQGTGA. The CDR3 loop spans 14 amino acids. The V segment lost 5 bases and the J segment 5 bases; nucleotides outside the gene matches: 2. CDR3 protein: CASSRGLAGDEQYF. CDR3 coding DNA: TGTGCCAGCAGCCGGGGACTAGCGGGAGACGAGCAGTACTTC.

The chain recombines TRBV30 with TRBJ2-7; D gene ambiguous. Germline CDR1 GTSNPN, CDR2 SVGIG (reference sequence). Trimming removed 3 bases at V and 5 bases at J, with 29 bases between. The length of the CDR3 is 18 residues. The CDR3 sequence: CAWRGLMQTALLDNEQYF. Here the CDR3 DNA reads TGTGCCTGGAGGGGTTTGATGCAGACCGCACTTCTGGATAACGAGCAGTACTTC. Together with reference TRBV30 and TRBJ2-7, the CDR3 gives the full variable domain: SQTIHQWPATLVQPVGSPLSLECTVEGTSNPNLYWYRQAAGRGLQLLFYSVGIGQISSEVPQNLSASRPQDRQFILSSKKLLLSDSGFYLCAWRGLMQTALLDNEQYFGPGTRLTVT.

The V and J genes are TRBV11-3 and TRBJ2-3; no reliable D call. The length of the CDR3 is 12 residues. Germline V lookup: CDR1 SGHNT, CDR2 YENEEA. V gave up 6 bases and J gave up 0 bases, with 4 bases separating them. CDR3 loop: CASSYSTDTQYF. The CDR3 DNA follows: TGTGCCAGCAGTTATAGCACAGATACGCAGTATTTT.

This chain joins TRBV3-1 (or the pseudogene TRBV3-2) and TRBJ1-1; the match to TRBD1 covers 8 bases. Germline V lookup: CDR1 LGHDT, CDR2 YNNKEL (reference sequence). With V trimmed by 4 bases and J by 5 bases, 9 bases remained unmatched. The CDR3 has 15 residues. This CDR3 is CASSLTGQGGTEAFF. CDR3 in DNA: TGTGCCAGCAGCCTGACCGGACAGGGCGGTACTGAAGCTTTCTTT.

V gene TRBV27 combines with J gene TRBJ1-4, with 8 bases lining up with TRBD1. CDR3 length: 14 residues. After removal of 2 bases from V and 10 bases from J, the junction contained 6 bases not matched to a gene. In germline, CDR1 is MNHEY, CDR2 SMNVEV (reference sequence). This CDR3 is CASSLGQGSGKLFF. The DNA for the CDR3 is TGTGCCAGCAGTTTAGGACAGGGATCTGGAAAACTGTTTTTT.

The rearrangement joins TRBV7-9 to TRBJ2-7; weak D call: TRBD2 (5 bases). The V and J ends lost 5 bases and 1 base respectively, with 12 bases between them. The CDR3 extends over 14 amino acids. Germline CDR1 is SEHNR and CDR2 is FQNEAQ (reference sequence). The chain's CDR3 is CASSRGGTSYEQYF. The CDR3 bases are TGTGCCAGCAGCCGAGGAGGTACATCCTACGAGCAGTACTTC.

The V call is TRBV18, the J call TRBJ1-6; D uncertain. The V end was cut by 0 bases, the J end by 6 bases, with 6 bases between. CDR3 length: 14 residues. Germline CDR1 is KGHSH and CDR2 is LQKENI. The CDR3 coding sequence is TGTGCCAGCTCACCACCGGTGGCTAATTCACCCCTCCACTTT. Translation gives CASSPPVANSPLHF.

V is TRBV5-8 and J is TRBJ2-7; 10 nucleotides align to TRBD1. In germline, CDR1 is SGHTS, CDR2 YDEGEE. V shed 4 bases and J 2 bases; nucleotides not matched to a gene: 9. The CDR3 consists of 16 residues. The chain's CDR3 is CASSPYSGTGAYEQYF. CDR3 coding DNA: TGTGCCAGCAGCCCCTACTCCGGGACAGGGGCCTACGAGCAGTACTTC. The full variable domain, rest sourced from reference TRBV5-8 and TRBJ2-7, is EAGVTQSPTHLIKTRGQQATLRCSPISGHTSVYWYQQALGLGLQFLLWYDEGEERNRGNFPPRFSGRQFPNYSSELNVNALELEDSALYLCASSPYSGTGAYEQYFGPGTRLTVT.

The chain links TRBV5-1 to TRBJ2-7; tentative D call: TRBD2 (6 bases). Germline CDR1 is SGHRS and CDR2 is YFSETQ. Trimming stripped 0 bases from V and 0 bases from J, with 13 bases between. CDR3 length: 16 amino acids. Written as DNA, the CDR3 is TGCGCCAGCAGCTTGGCCACGGGAGTGAACTCCTACGAGCAGTACTTC. Translating gives CASSLATGVNSYEQYF.

As concerns this clone: One end of the junction does not line up with germline, which may come from a read error. The chain couples TRBV5-4 to TRBJ1-4; maybe TRBD1 (5 bases). CDR1 and CDR2 from the germline V gene are SGHNT and YYREEE (reference sequence). The CDR3 is made up of 14 amino acids. The CDR3: CASSGIELTSGLIF. The CDR3, as DNA: TGTGCCAGCAGCGGAATAGAACTGACCTCGGGGCTGATTTTT.

This chain uses TRBV5-1 with TRBJ2-5; 7 bases map to TRBD2. V trimming: 4 bases; J trimming: 4 bases; junction bases outside the gene matches: 7. Germline-derived CDR1 and CDR2 are SGHRS and YFSETQ. This CDR3 has 14 amino acids. CDR3 DNA sequence: TGCGCCAGCAGCCCCAGCGGGAAGGGAGAGACCCAGTACTTC. This translates into CASSPSGKGETQYF.

This chain joins TRBV5-4 and TRBJ1-1; D gene uncertain. Germline CDR1 is SGHNT and CDR2 is YYREEE (reference sequence). The CDR3 runs 16 residues. V lost 3 bases, J lost 0 bases, and 15 bases lay in between. CDR3 protein: CASSWVSLTMNTEAFF. The CDR3 DNA sequence: TGTGCCAGCAGCTGGGTCAGCCTAACTATGAACACTGAAGCTTTCTTT.

This chain joins TRBV19 and TRBJ2-3, with a tentative D call TRBD2 (6 bases). CDR3 length equals 16 residues. Germline CDR1 and CDR2: LNHDA and SQIVND (reference sequence). Trimming took off 3 bases at V and 4 bases at J, with 17 bases between the two ends. This chain's CDR3 is CASSIGALATSDTQYF. CDR3 bases: TGTGCCAGTAGTATCGGGGCACTAGCTACGTCAGATACGCAGTATTTT.

This chain joins TRBV18 and TRBJ2-7; D unresolved. The CDR3 is made up of 14 amino acids. Germline assignment: CDR1 KGHSH and CDR2 LQKENI. Trimming removed 0 bases at V and 5 bases at J, with 11 bases between. Here the CDR3 reads CASSPPVRSHEQYF. In DNA form, the CDR3 reads TGTGCCAGCTCACCACCGGTTCGTTCGCACGAGCAGTACTTC.

The gene calls are TRBV5-1 and TRBJ2-5, with 8 nucleotides matching TRBD1. The CDR3 totals 14 residues. V lost 3 bases and J lost 1; bases outside the gene matches: 2. CDR1 and CDR2 from the germline V gene are SGHRS and YFSETQ. CDR3 residues: CASSWGQAQETQYF. DNA of the CDR3: TGCGCCAGCAGCTGGGGACAGGCCCAAGAGACCCAGTACTTC.

This clone was detected only once. This chain joins TRBV27 and TRBJ2-7; no clear D. V was pared by 3 bases and J by 6 bases, with 15 bases between. Germline V gene lookup returns CDR1 MNHEY and CDR2 SMNVEV (reference sequence). This CDR3 has 14 residues. CDR3 region: CASSLIGSTREQYF. CDR3 in DNA: TGTGCCAGCAGTTTGATCGGTTCGACTCGCGAGCAGTACTTC.

The chain links TRBV7-2 to TRBJ1-1, with 12 bases aligning to TRBD1. V trimming: 5 bases; J trimming: 3 bases; junction bases outside the gene matches: 10. CDR1 and CDR2 from the germline V gene are SGHTA and FQGNSA. The CDR3 totals 17 residues. The DNA of the CDR3 is TGTGCCAGCAGCGCCCGGGACAGGGGGCCTGGGGACACTGAAGCTTTCTTT. Its protein product is CASSARDRGPGDTEAFF.

The V gene is TRBV25-1, the J gene TRBJ2-7; 10 bases match TRBD2. Germline V CDR1 and CDR2: MGHDK, SYGVNS. The CDR3 is 18 residues long. V shed 1 base, J shed 4 bases, and the junction held 13 bases outside the gene matches. CDR3: CASSESGTSEQSWYEQYF. CDR3 nucleotide sequence: TGTGCCAGCAGTGAATCGGGGACTAGCGAACAATCTTGGTACGAGCAGTACTTC.

The CDR3 here is CATTTGAPYNEQFF. Written as DNA, the CDR3 is TGCGCCACCACGACCGGGGCCCCCTACAATGAGCAGTTCTTC. The J gene is TRBJ2-1, the V gene TRBV23-1; D is perhaps TRBD1 or TRBD2 (5 bases each). TRBV23-1 is designated an ORF whose function remains uncertain. The CDR3 totals 14 residues. V lost 10 bases and J lost 2, with 15 bases in between.

The chain has TRBV6-5 and TRBJ2-1; 10 bases align to TRBD2. Germline CDR1 and CDR2: MNHEY and SVGAGI. The CDR3 has 15 residues. V was clipped by 6 bases and J by 7 bases; unmatched bases: 9. The CDR3 DNA is TGTGCCAGCAGCAATGGACTAGCGGCTAGTAATGAGCAGTTCTTC. Translation: CASSNGLAASNEQFF.

This clone occurred once. The chain joins TRBV19 to TRBJ2-7, with D maybe TRBD2 (6 bases). The CDR3 is 13 residues long. V was clipped by 6 bases and J by 1 base, with 10 bases between them. Germline assignment: CDR1 LNHDA and CDR2 SQIVND (reference sequence). As DNA, the CDR3 is TGTGCCAGTAGCCCTCGGGGGTCCTACGAGCAGTACTTC. Translating it yields CASSPRGSYEQYF.

This rearrangement joins TRBV6-5 to TRBJ1-2; 8 bases line up with TRBD1. Germline V gene lookup returns CDR1 MNHEY and CDR2 SVGAGI. CDR3 length: 13 residues. The trim removed 5 bases at V and 6 bases at J, leaving 5 bases unmatched. CDR3 loop: CASSTDRDNGYTF. CDR3 bases: TGTGCCAGCAGTACGGACAGGGATAATGGCTACACCTTC.

The chain uses TRBV5-1 and TRBJ2-3, with TRBD2 identical over 12 bases. V lost 0 bases to trimming and J lost 4 bases; unmatched junction nucleotides: 6. Germline V CDR1 and CDR2: SGHRS, YFSETQ. CDR3 length: 17 residues. CDR3 amino acids: CASSLVILAGGADTQYF. The DNA of the CDR3 is TGCGCCAGCAGCTTGGTGATACTAGCGGGAGGAGCAGATACGCAGTATTTT.

The chain couples TRBV27 to TRBJ2-7; D may be TRBD2 (5 bases). CDR3 length: 13 residues. The germline V gene encodes CDR1 MNHEY and CDR2 SMNVEV (reference sequence). With 6 bases removed from V and 3 bases from J, the gap between germline ends came to 12 bases. The DNA of the CDR3 is TGTGCCAGCAGCCTTGGACTGAACTACGAGCAGTACTTC. It translates to CASSLGLNYEQYF.

This rearrangement joins TRBV19 to TRBJ1-6; 7 nucleotides align to TRBD1. Trimming cost V 5 bases and J 19 bases; bases outside gene matches: 14. The CDR3 length is 13 residues. Germline CDR1 and CDR2: LNHDA and SQIVND (reference sequence). The CDR3 DNA is TGTGCCAGTAGTTCCGCTCCGGGACAGCCGAGGCACTTT. It encodes CASSSAPGQPRHF.

V is TRBV7-6 and J is TRBJ1-1, with D tentatively TRBD1 (6 bases). Germline V lookup: CDR1 SGHVS, CDR2 FNYEAQ. The CDR3 is made up of 15 amino acids. V was cut by 1 base and J by 4 bases, with 13 bases left in between. The CDR3 reads CASSLGGGVATEAFF. CDR3 nucleotide sequence: TGTGCCAGCAGCTTAGGAGGGGGGGTGGCCACTGAAGCTTTCTTT. Full variable domain (rest looked up from reference TRBV7-6 and TRBJ1-1): GAGVSQSPRYKVTKRGQDVALRCDPISGHVSLYWYRQALGQGPEFLTYFNYEAQQDKSGLPNDRFSAERPEGSISTLTIQRTEQRDSAMYRCASSLGGGVATEAFFGQGTRLTVV.

CDR3 residues: CAISERGQGGTGELFF. The CDR3 bases are TGTGCCATCAGTGAGCGGGGACAGGGAGGCACCGGGGAGCTGTTTTTT. V and J are TRBV10-3 and TRBJ2-2; 9 nucleotides match TRBD1. The CDR3 is made up of 16 amino acids. V lost 2 bases, J lost 4 bases, and 5 bases stayed unmatched. Per the germline V gene, CDR1 is ENHRY and CDR2 is SYGVKD.